This T cell receptor beta chain comes out of a study of OX40 agonist ivuxolimab in advanced cancers. The data were produced by immunoSEQ multiplex PCR, yet TCRdb's version contains in-frame clones alone and is incomplete. The data show roughly 50,000 clones, with just over 90% seen just once and approximately 12% held by the top ten. The CDR3 consists of 15 residues. Germline V lookup: CDR1 MNHEY, CDR2 SVGAGI. Losses at the gene ends were 6 bases for V and 0 bases for J; bases not matched to a gene: 3. The chain joins TRBV6-5 to TRBJ2-4, with TRBD1 identical over 9 bases. Sequenced material: CD4+ or CD8+ T cells sorted from blood, taken in a trial of the OX40 agonist ivuxolimab. The clonotype originates from an adult with an advanced solid tumor such as melanoma, head and neck, liver or kidney cancer. The CDR3: CASRGTGLAKNIQYF. DNA for the CDR3: TGTGCCAGCAGGGGGACAGGGCTAGCCAAAAACATTCAGTACTTC.